This TCR beta chain emerged from a study of shared clonotypes between healthy human individuals. CDR3 length: 12 amino acids. Looked up from germline, CDR1 is MNHEY and CDR2 is SMNVEV (reference sequence). V lost 3 bases, J lost 12 bases, and 12 bases lay in between. This table comes from immunoSEQ multiplex PCR, and its TCRdb copy is limited to in-frame clones, with some not included. The sample yields 2 million to 2.5 million clones, under 97% seen once. This chain joins TRBV27 and TRBJ2-4; D may be TRBD1 (6 bases). The sample was naive CD4+ T cells sorted from blood. Regarding subset: CD45RA+ positively selected. The sequence was obtained from a man between 18 and 35 years old in good health. The CDR3 sequence: CASSFTGTNQYF. CDR3 in DNA: TGTGCCAGCAGTTTCACCGGGACAAATCAGTACTTC.